This entry lists 9 T cell receptor beta chains sequenced from one sample in a study of T-cell reconstitution after alpha-beta-depleted transplantation in children. Unique molecular identifiers were used in preparing the TCRbeta library. TCRdb reanalysed the PCR reads using MiXCR and keeps one entry per CDR3 protein. The data hold about 590,000 distinct CDR3 sequences, with 10% to 15% observed a single time. The sequencing here drew on PBMCs, mostly from graft donor cells, taken 360 days after TCRalphabeta/CD19-depleted stem cell transplant. All receptors derive from a male patient younger than 18 who had a stem cell transplant for acute myeloid leukemia, so the T cells may come from the graft donor.

In its sample, this clonotype was seen many times. V and J are TRBV5-1 and TRBJ2-1; D not resolved. CDR3 size: 16 residues. V lost 0 bases to trimming and J lost 7 bases, with 17 bases between them. Germline V lookup: CDR1 SGHRS, CDR2 YFSETQ. Here the CDR3 reads CASSLVAALEGNEQFF. CDR3 DNA: TGCGCCAGCAGCTTGGTGGCAGCCCTGGAAGGTAATGAGCAGTTCTTC.

This clonotype has more than one count but fewer than ten. The chain joins TRBV27 to TRBJ2-4; D call uncertain. CDR1 is MNHEY, CDR2 SMNVEV, per germline (reference sequence). The CDR3 extends over 14 amino acids. Trimming removed 4 bases from V and 0 bases from J, with 7 bases in between. In DNA, the CDR3 is TGTGCCAGCAGTTCCCTATTAGCCAAAAACATTCAGTACTTC. It translates to CASSSLLAKNIQYF.

V is TRBV21-1 and J is TRBJ2-7. TRBV21-1 is an annotated pseudogene. The CDR3 is made up of 11 amino acids. DNA for the CDR3: TGTGCCAGCAGTAAAGATGGCGAGCAGTACTTC. Translating gives CASSKDGEQYF.

V usage is TRBV29-1 and J usage is TRBJ2-6; D remains ambiguous. Trimming took 4 bases from V and 2 from J, leaving 9 bases between them. Germline CDR1 is SQVTM and CDR2 is ANQGSEA. The CDR3 contains 14 residues. CDR3 sequence: CSVVAIPGANVLTF. The CDR3 DNA reads TGCAGCGTTGTAGCCATTCCTGGGGCCAACGTCCTGACTTTC.

This clonotype was seen many times. This chain uses TRBV7-9 with TRBJ2-3; no reliable D call. From germline, CDR1 is SEHNR and CDR2 FQNEAQ (reference sequence). Trimming shortened V by 2 bases and J by 0 bases, and 9 bases separated the two germline ends. The CDR3 totals 15 residues. Here the CDR3 DNA reads TGTGCCAGCAGCTTAAGAAGGGCTAGCACAGATACGCAGTATTTT. Translation: CASSLRRASTDTQYF.

This clonotype was found many times. The chain has TRBV9 and TRBJ2-1; unclear D gene. CDR1 and CDR2 (germline): SGDLS, YYNGEE. This CDR3 has 16 residues. The ends were cut back, 0 bases at V and 0 bases at J, with 10 bases in the middle. This CDR3 is CASSVDGLISYNEQFF. DNA for the CDR3: TGTGCCAGCAGCGTAGACGGCCTCATCTCCTACAATGAGCAGTTCTTC.

The rearrangement uses TRBV20-1 and TRBJ2-1, with D maybe TRBD2 (7 bases). From germline, CDR1 is DFQATT and CDR2 SNEGSKA (reference sequence). Trimming shortened V by 1 base and J by 1 base, and 14 bases separated the two germline ends. CDR3 size: 16 residues. The CDR3 nucleotides read TGCAGTGCTAGAGCGTCGAGGGGGGGTTCCTACAATGAGCAGTTCTTC. Translation: CSARASRGGSYNEQFF.

This clonotype has more than one count but fewer than ten. The chain has TRBV20-1 and TRBJ2-2; 8 bases match TRBD2. The CDR3 is 14 amino acids. The V gene end was trimmed by 3 bases and the J gene end by 5 bases; junction bases not matched to a gene: 5. CDR1 and CDR2 (germline): DFQATT, SNEGSKA (reference sequence). The CDR3, as DNA: TGCAGTGCTAGTGGGGTAGCGGGAACCGGGGAGCTGTTTTTT. Protein product: CSASGVAGTGELFF.

This clonotype was found many times. The chain employs TRBV12-3 or TRBV12-4 and TRBJ2-7; tentatively, D is TRBD1 (6 bases). The CDR3 covers 14 residues. Trimming pared 5 bases from V and 1 base from J, leaving 12 bases between. Here the CDR3 DNA reads TGTGCCAGCAGTCCCATTGACAGGTCCTACGAGCAGTACTTC. It yields the protein CASSPIDRSYEQYF.